The 17 T cell receptor beta chains in this list originate from one sample, sequenced in a study of blood T cell repertoires in COVID-19. Using immunoSEQ multiplex PCR, the repertoire was profiled, and TCRdb retains in-frame clones only, with some absent. The repertoire includes approximately 440,000 clones, about 90% of them detected once, and approximately 0.55% sits in the top ten. Sequenced sample: PBMCs or T cells enriched from blood (not recorded which). The receptors stem from a man between 18 and 35 years old who had recovered from COVID-19.

The chain links TRBV5-4 to TRBJ1-1, with 8 bases fitting TRBD1. V shed 4 bases and J 1 base; nucleotides not matched to a gene: 3. The CDR3 is 14 amino acids. Per germline, CDR1 SGHNT and CDR2 YYREEE (reference sequence). CDR3 region: CASSLQGGNTEAFF. The CDR3 bases are TGTGCCAGCAGCCTACAGGGGGGGAACACTGAAGCTTTCTTT.

The rearrangement uses TRBV5-8 and TRBJ2-2; 8 bases are a match to TRBD1. The J segment lost 6 bases and the V segment lost 4 bases, leaving 11 bases of the junction unmatched. Per germline, CDR1 SGHTS and CDR2 YDEGEE. The CDR3 has 16 amino acids. The CDR3, as DNA: TGTGCCAGCAGCGCGGGACAGGTTTACTTAGCCGGGGAGCTGTTTTTT. This encodes CASSAGQVYLAGELFF.

This chain uses TRBV5-5 with TRBJ1-3; D might be TRBD1 (6 bases). This CDR3 has 15 amino acids. Germline V gene lookup returns CDR1 SGHKS and CDR2 YYEKEE (reference sequence). The germline V and J ends were trimmed by 5 bases and 0 bases, with 12 bases remaining between them. CDR3 sequence: CASRPQGYSGNTIYF. The CDR3 DNA reads as TGTGCCAGCAGGCCACAGGGTTACTCTGGAAACACCATATATTTT. The full variable domain, its missing parts supplied by reference TRBV5-5 and TRBJ1-3, is DAGVTQSPTHLIKTRGQQVTLRCSPISGHKSVSWYQQVLGQGPQFIFQYYEKEERGRGNFPDRFSARQFPNYSSELNVNALLLGDSALYLCASRPQGYSGNTIYFGEGSWLTVV.

The chain carries TRBV6-1 and TRBJ1-4; perhaps TRBD1 as D (5 bases). CDR1 is MNHNS, CDR2 SASEGT, per germline. The CDR3 has 16 amino acids. With 4 bases removed from V and 6 bases from J, the gap between germline ends came to 18 bases. CDR3 protein: CASSGEVPGADEKLFF. The CDR3 nucleotides read TGTGCCAGCAGTGGGGAAGTCCCTGGGGCTGATGAAAAACTGTTTTTT.

V is TRBV11-2 and J is TRBJ2-7; 13 bases map to TRBD2. CDR3 length: 17 residues. Per germline, CDR1 SGHAT and CDR2 FQNNGV. The trim removed 6 bases at V and 2 bases at J, leaving 10 bases unmatched. The CDR3 sequence: CASSHLPGLAGAYEQYF. The CDR3 DNA follows: TGTGCCAGCAGTCATCTTCCTGGACTAGCGGGGGCCTACGAGCAGTACTTC.

This clone appeared a few times. The chain combines TRBV2 with TRBJ2-1; 9 bases agree with TRBD2. Germline lookup yields CDR1 SNHLY and CDR2 FYNNEI. This CDR3 is 16 amino acids long. V was clipped by 5 bases and J by 3 bases; unmatched bases: 8. In nucleotides, the CDR3 is TGTGCCAGCAGTAGTTTACTAGCGGGTTACTACAATGAGCAGTTCTTC. This translates into CASSSLLAGYYNEQFF. The full variable domain, in which reference TRBV2 and TRBJ2-1 provide the parts outside the CDR3, is EPEVTQTPSHQVTQMGQEVILRCVPISNHLYFYWYRQILGQKVEFLVSFYNNEISEKSEIFDDQFSVERPDGSNFTLKIRSTKLEDSAMYFCASSSLLAGYYNEQFFGPGTRLTVL.

The chain recombines TRBV6-5 with TRBJ2-7; 7 bases align to TRBD1. Trimming at V came to 6 bases and at J to 3 bases, leaving 5 bases not matched to a gene. The V gene's germline CDR1 is MNHEY and CDR2 SVGAGI. CDR3 size: 13 residues. CDR3 amino acids: CASRQGQNYEQYF. CDR3 nucleotides: TGTGCCAGCAGACAGGGGCAAAACTACGAGCAGTACTTC.

The J gene is TRBJ2-1, the V gene TRBV6-6, with TRBD1 as a possible D gene (5 bases). CDR3 length equals 11 residues. V lost 6 bases, J lost 9 bases, and 9 bases lay in between. CDR1 and CDR2 (germline): MNHNY, SVGAGI (reference sequence). The CDR3: CASSPGIEQFF. CDR3 nucleotides: TGTGCCAGCAGCCCAGGGATTGAGCAGTTCTTC.

The DNA of the CDR3 is TGTGCCACCAGCGGGACAGGAGGGGAAAAACTGTTTTTT. This encodes CATSGTGGEKLFF. V and J are TRBV15 and TRBJ1-4; TRBD1 matches at 8 bases. V trimming: 5 bases; J trimming: 8 bases; junction bases outside the gene matches: 4. Per the germline V gene, CDR1 is LNHNV and CDR2 is YYDKDF (reference sequence). The CDR3 extends over 13 amino acids.

The chain has TRBV9 and TRBJ1-4; a weak D match, TRBD1 (5 bases). V shed 3 bases and J shed 6 bases, with 9 bases lying between them. Germline CDR1 and CDR2: SGDLS and YYNGEE. This CDR3 region has 13 residues. The CDR3 sequence is CASSGDRYEKLFF. The CDR3 nucleotides are TGTGCCAGCAGCGGCGACAGATATGAAAAACTGTTTTTT.

The chain employs TRBV3-1 (or the pseudogene TRBV3-2) and TRBJ2-7; tentative D call: TRBD1 (5 bases). The CDR3 spans 15 residues. V dropped 2 bases and J dropped 5 bases, with 16 bases sitting between them. CDR1 is LGHDT, CDR2 YNNKEL, per germline (reference sequence). The CDR3 spells CASSQQQDYLDEQYF. The CDR3 DNA reads TGTGCCAGCAGCCAACAACAGGATTATTTGGACGAGCAGTACTTC.

V and J are TRBV6-2 or TRBV6-3 and TRBJ1-2; 9 nucleotides agree with TRBD1. Germline CDR1 reads MNHEY; CDR2 reads SVGEGT. This CDR3 region has 15 residues. Unmatched junction bases numbered 8, after V lost 0 bases and J lost 9 bases. The CDR3 coding sequence is TGTGCCAGCAGTTACTCGAAGGGACAGGGTCGGCGCTACACCTTC. Protein product: CASSYSKGQGRRYTF.

The V call is TRBV15, the J call TRBJ2-4; perhaps TRBD2 as D (5 bases). V lost 1 base, J lost 11 bases, and 12 bases lay in between. From germline, CDR1 is LNHNV and CDR2 YYDKDF (reference sequence). This CDR3 has 13 amino acids. CDR3 nucleotides: TGTGCCACCAGCAGAGTGGCGGGCACTTTTCAGTACTTC. It yields the protein CATSRVAGTFQYF.

The chain employs TRBV4-1 and TRBJ1-5; D may be TRBD1 (6 bases). V lost 0 bases, J lost 3 bases, and 12 bases lay in between. Per germline, CDR1 MGHRA and CDR2 YSYEKL. The length of the CDR3 is 16 residues. In nucleotides, the CDR3 is TGCGCCAGCAGCCAAGAAACCCAGGGGTCCAATCAGCCCCAGCATTTT. Amino acid sequence: CASSQETQGSNQPQHF.

The chain has TRBV6-1 and TRBJ1-1; D unresolved. The CDR3 contains 14 residues. Germline V gene data show CDR1 as MNHNS and CDR2 as SASEGT. V lost 2 bases to trimming and J lost 6 bases, with 13 bases between them. As DNA, the CDR3 is TGTGCCAGCAGTGAAAGAACAGTGTTCTCTGAAGCTTTCTTT. Protein sequence: CASSERTVFSEAFF.

This rearrangement joins TRBV7-6 to TRBJ1-1; 7 bases are shared with TRBD1. Germline lookup yields CDR1 SGHVS and CDR2 FNYEAQ. The CDR3 length is 15 residues. V trimming: 4 bases; J trimming: 1 base; junction bases outside the gene matches: 6. CDR3 DNA sequence: TGTGCCAGCAGCTCGCAACCAGGGGGGAACACTGAAGCTTTCTTT. It codes for CASSSQPGGNTEAFF.

V gene TRBV13 combines with J gene TRBJ2-1; D is undetermined. Germline V gene sequence: CDR1 PRHDT, CDR2 FYEKMQ (reference sequence). Trimming stripped 2 bases from V and 2 bases from J, with 7 bases between. This CDR3 has 14 amino acids. In DNA, the CDR3 is TGTGCCAGCAGCTTACTGAGCACCTACAATGAGCAGTTCTTC. Amino acid sequence: CASSLLSTYNEQFF.